This T cell receptor (beta chain) was identified during a study of blood T cell repertoires in COVID-19. Only in-frame clones appear in the TCRdb table, and some are missing; sequencing was by immunoSEQ multiplex PCR. The sample shows around 190,000 clones, around three quarters of them seen only once. The V end was cut by 8 bases, the J end by 1 base, with 6 bases between. The V gene's germline CDR1 is MRHNA and CDR2 SNTAGT. This CDR3 region has 12 residues. Material for sequencing was PBMCs or T cells enriched from blood (not recorded which). The origin of this receptor is a woman between 45 and 65 years old with acute COVID-19. The chain couples TRBV6-4 to TRBJ1-5; unclear D gene. As DNA, the CDR3 is TGTGCCAGCCCGTTGAGCAATCAGCCCCAGCATTTT. Amino acid sequence: CASPLSNQPQHF.